The T cell receptor (beta chain) under discussion was sequenced for a study of cytomegalovirus exposure and HLA in healthy donors. Study conclusions and caveats: Associated with cytomegalovirus, according to the listing, were 150 to 200 TCR beta chains.

Comments on this clone: Its target is not known. Other DNA sequences of this sample code for an identical CDR3.

This CDR3 has 13 residues. CDR1 is SSHAT, CDR2 FNYEAQ, per germline (reference sequence). Trimming took 4 bases from V and 0 from J, leaving 6 bases between them. Some clones are missing from TCRdb's copy, which holds only in-frame ones; the method was immunoSEQ multiplex PCR. Among about 180,000 clones, 85% were seen once, and the ten largest hold 15% to 20%. The TCR was taken from a man between 18 and 29 years old in good health and CMV-seropositive. Sequenced: PBMCs. This chain joins TRBV7-7 and TRBJ1-1; no clear D gene. CDR3 nucleotides: TGTGCCAGCAGCTCCCAGGTGAACACTGAAGCTTTCTTT. This codes for CASSSQVNTEAFF.